Below are 4 T cell receptor beta chains sequenced from a single sample in a study of OX40 agonist ivuxolimab in advanced cancers. The assay was immunoSEQ multiplex PCR, and TCRdb's table has in-frame clones only and misses some. The sample lists around 60,000 clones; roughly 91% were seen once. The sequencing used CD4+ or CD8+ T cells sorted from blood, collected in a trial of the OX40 agonist ivuxolimab. All receptors derive from an adult with an advanced solid tumor such as melanoma, head and neck, liver or kidney cancer.

The CDR3 protein is CAAQDGHPEGIDTQYF. The CDR3 coding sequence is TGTGCCGCTCAGGACGGACATCCAGAAGGTATAGATACGCAGTATTTT. The J gene is TRBJ2-3, the V gene TRBV6-6; D is possibly TRBD1 (5 bases). Germline V gene lookup returns CDR1 MNHNY and CDR2 SVGAGI (reference sequence). V dropped 11 bases and J dropped 5 bases, with 26 bases sitting between them. This CDR3 is built from 16 residues.

The genes are TRBV28 and TRBJ2-5; 7 bases map to TRBD2. J was trimmed by 4 bases and V by 1 base; bases with no gene match: 9. Germline V gene data show CDR1 as MDHEN and CDR2 as SYDVKM. The CDR3 spans 16 residues. The CDR3 nucleotides read TGTGCCAGCAGTTTATTCGGGGCGGGAGATCGAGAGACCCAGTACTTC. This codes for CASSLFGAGDRETQYF.

This chain connects TRBV19 to TRBJ2-7; TRBD1 aligns across 9 bases. Germline-derived CDR1 and CDR2 are LNHDA and SQIVND (reference sequence). Trimming at V came to 5 bases and at J to 4 bases, leaving 6 bases not matched to a gene. The CDR3 runs 14 residues. The CDR3 reads CASSDGQGSYEQYF. DNA of the CDR3: TGTGCCAGTAGTGACGGACAGGGGAGTTACGAGCAGTACTTC.

This clone was recorded only once. V and J are TRBV7-3 and TRBJ2-2; D gene unclear. The CDR3 loop spans 12 amino acids. V lost 4 bases and J lost 5, with 5 bases in between. The germline gives CDR1 SGHTA, CDR2 FQGTGA. DNA of the CDR3: TGTGCCAGCAGCTCCCGGACCGGGGAGCTGTTTTTT. This gives the protein CASSSRTGELFF.